This T cell receptor (beta chain) originates from a study of CD4 T cells in relation to SARS-CoV-2 and coronaviruses. Whole-study context: After 10 days of antigen culture, PBMC TCR beta CDR3s were sequenced. Median patient age was approximately 38 years, spanning 21 to 72 years.

The assay was immunoSEQ multiplex PCR, and TCRdb's table has in-frame clones only and misses some. Of roughly 45,000 clones in the sample, around 80% were seen once. A single count supports this clone. As yet, its antigen is unknown. CDR1 LGHNA and CDR2 YSLEER come from the germline V gene. The CDR3 has 15 residues. V dropped 3 bases and J dropped 7 bases, with 19 bases sitting between them. The study, taken as a whole, reports: The assay detects memory recall responses, not culture-primed primary responses.

V is TRBV4-3 and J is TRBJ2-7, with D uncertain. The sample consisted of naive CD4+ T cells from PBMCs, cultured in vitro. Subset of the sample: naive CD4+ T cells isolated by negative enrichment. This receptor was taken from an adult with COVID-19. The CDR3 region has the DNA TGCGCCAGCAGCCACCCGACGAGGACCCGCTGGGAGCAGTACTTC. Encoded protein: CASSHPTRTRWEQYF.